This TCR beta chain came from a study of cytomegalovirus exposure and HLA in healthy donors. The PCR made use of 60 Vbeta and 13 Jbeta primers. Repertoires were generated with immunoSEQ multiplex PCR, while TCRdb's copy carries only in-frame clones and drops some. This sample yields roughly 200,000 clones, of which about 13% are seen a single time; over 6.5% belongs to the top ten. This clone was observed a handful of times. The source is a man aged 45-65 years in good health and CMV-seropositive. Sequencing was performed on PBMCs.

Here the CDR3 reads CASTPRGAPSTDTQYF. Written as DNA, the CDR3 is TGTGCCAGCACCCCTCGTGGGGCCCCTAGCACAGATACGCAGTATTTT. V gene TRBV7-9 combines with J gene TRBJ2-3; tentative D call: TRBD1 (5 bases). In germline, CDR1 is SEHNR, CDR2 FQNEAQ (reference sequence). V was trimmed by 7 bases and J by 0 bases, leaving 17 bases between them. The CDR3 loop spans 16 amino acids.